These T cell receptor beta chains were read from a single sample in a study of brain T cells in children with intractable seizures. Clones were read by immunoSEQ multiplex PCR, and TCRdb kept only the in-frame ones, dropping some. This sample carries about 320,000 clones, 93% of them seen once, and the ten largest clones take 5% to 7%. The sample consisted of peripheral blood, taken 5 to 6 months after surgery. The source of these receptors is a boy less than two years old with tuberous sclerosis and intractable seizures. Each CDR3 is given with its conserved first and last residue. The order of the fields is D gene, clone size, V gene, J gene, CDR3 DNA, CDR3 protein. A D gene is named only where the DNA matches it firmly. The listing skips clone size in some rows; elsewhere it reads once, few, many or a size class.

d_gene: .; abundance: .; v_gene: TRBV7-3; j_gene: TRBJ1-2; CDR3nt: TGTGCCAGCAGCTTAGATTCGTCCGCTGGCTACACCTTC; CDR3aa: CASSLDSSAGYTF
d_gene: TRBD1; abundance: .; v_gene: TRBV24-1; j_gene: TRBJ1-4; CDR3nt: TGTGCCACCAGTGATGGGACAGGGGGCGAAAAACTGTTTTTT; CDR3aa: CATSDGTGGEKLFF
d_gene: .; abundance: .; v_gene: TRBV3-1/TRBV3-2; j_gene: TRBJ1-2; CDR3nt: TGTGCCAGCAGCCAACATGGGACCCGAATAGTGGGCTACACCTTC; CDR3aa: CASSQHGTRIVGYTF
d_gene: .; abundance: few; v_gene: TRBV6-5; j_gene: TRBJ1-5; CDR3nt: TGTGCCAGCAGTTACTCCGCGCGGAGCAATCAGCCCCAGCATTTT; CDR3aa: CASSYSARSNQPQHF
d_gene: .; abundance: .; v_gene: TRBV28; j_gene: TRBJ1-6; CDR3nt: TGTGCCACCCGAGGGGTCCCTACAGATTCACCCCTCCACTTT; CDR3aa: CATRGVPTDSPLHF
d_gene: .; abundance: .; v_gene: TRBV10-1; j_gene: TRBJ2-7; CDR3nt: TGCGCCAGCAGTGAGTCGAGGCGGAGGACCCCCGGCGAGCAGTACTTC; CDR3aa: CASSESRRRTPGEQYF
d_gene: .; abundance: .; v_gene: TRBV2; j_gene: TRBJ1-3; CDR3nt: TGTGCCAGCAGTATCGACAGGAGTGAAGGAAACACCATATATTTT; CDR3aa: CASSIDRSEGNTIYF
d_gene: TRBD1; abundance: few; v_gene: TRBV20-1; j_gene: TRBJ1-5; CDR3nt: TGCAGTGCTAGTTCGGGACAGATCGATCAGCCCCAGCATTTT; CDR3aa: CSASSGQIDQPQHF
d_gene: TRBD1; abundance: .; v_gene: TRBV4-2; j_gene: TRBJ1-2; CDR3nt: TGTGCCAGCAGCCAAGGGTTTTCAGGGGGGCAGGATGGCTACACCTTC; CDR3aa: CASSQGFSGGQDGYTF
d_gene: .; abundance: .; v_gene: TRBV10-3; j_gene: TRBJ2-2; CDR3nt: TGTGCCATCAGTGCTGGCGGGGAGCTGTTTTTT; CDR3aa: CAISAGGELFF
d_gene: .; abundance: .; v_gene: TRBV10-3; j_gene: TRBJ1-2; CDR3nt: TGTGCCATCAGTGAGGGTCAGAATGGCTACACCTTC; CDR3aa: CAISEGQNGYTF
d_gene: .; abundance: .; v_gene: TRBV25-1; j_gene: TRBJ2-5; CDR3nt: TGTGCCAGCAGTGATCTTCAGTACCAAGAGACCCAGTACTTC; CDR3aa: CASSDLQYQETQYF
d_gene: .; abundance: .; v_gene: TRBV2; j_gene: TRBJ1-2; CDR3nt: TGTGCCAGCAGTGTACGAGAGGGCTACACCTTC; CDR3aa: CASSVREGYTF
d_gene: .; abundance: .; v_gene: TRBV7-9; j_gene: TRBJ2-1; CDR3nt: TGTGCCAGCAGTCCGGGGGACAATGAGCAGTTCTTC; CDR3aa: CASSPGDNEQFF
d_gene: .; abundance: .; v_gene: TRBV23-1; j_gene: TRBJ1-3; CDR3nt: TGCGCCAGCAGTCCCGGGAATAGATCGGAGAGCTCTGGAAACACCATATATTTT; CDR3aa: CASSPGNRSESSGNTIYF
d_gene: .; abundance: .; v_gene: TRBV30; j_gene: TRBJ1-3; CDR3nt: TGTGCCTGGAGTGTAGAACAGTCTGGAAACACCATATATTTT; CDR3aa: CAWSVEQSGNTIYF
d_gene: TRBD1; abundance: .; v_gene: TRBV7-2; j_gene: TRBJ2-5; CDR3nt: TGTGCCAGCAGCCGGACAGGGGAAAAAGAGACCCAGTACTTC; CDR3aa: CASSRTGEKETQYF
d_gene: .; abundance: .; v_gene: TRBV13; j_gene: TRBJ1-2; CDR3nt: TGTGCCAGCAGCGCCCTTCAACCGGGAGCTAACTATGGCTACACCTTC; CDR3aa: CASSALQPGANYGYTF
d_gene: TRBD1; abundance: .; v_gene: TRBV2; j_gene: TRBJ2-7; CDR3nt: TGTGCCAGCAGTCCACGGACAGGTTCCTACGAGCAGTACTTC; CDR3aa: CASSPRTGSYEQYF
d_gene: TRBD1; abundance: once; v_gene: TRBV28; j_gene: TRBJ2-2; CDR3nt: TGTGCCAGCAGTTCGGGGGACAGGATGCGGACCGGGGAGCTGTTTTTT; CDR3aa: CASSSGDRMRTGELFF
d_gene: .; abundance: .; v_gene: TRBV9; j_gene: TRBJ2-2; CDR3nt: TGTGCCAGCAGCGCCGGCGGGAACACCGGGGAGCTGTTTTTT; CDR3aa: CASSAGGNTGELFF
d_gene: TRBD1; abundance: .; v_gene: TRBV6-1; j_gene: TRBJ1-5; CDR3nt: TGTGCCAGCAGTGAATACCTGGGACAGTATAGCAATCAGCCCCAGCATTTT; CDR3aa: CASSEYLGQYSNQPQHF
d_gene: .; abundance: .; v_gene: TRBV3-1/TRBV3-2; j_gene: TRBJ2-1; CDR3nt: TGTGCCAGCAGCCGCCAAGGTGTAGCGGTCTCCTACAATGAGCAGTTCTTC; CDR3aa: CASSRQGVAVSYNEQFF
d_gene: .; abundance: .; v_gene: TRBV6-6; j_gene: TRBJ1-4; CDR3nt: TGTGCCAGCAGTTTGGCGGGGTTTAAGGAAAAACTGTTTTTT; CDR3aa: CASSLAGFKEKLFF
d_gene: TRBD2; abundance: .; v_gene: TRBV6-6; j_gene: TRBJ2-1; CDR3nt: TGTGCCAGCAGCCACACAGGGTACGGGGGGGGTAATGAGCAGTTCTTC; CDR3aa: CASSHTGYGGGNEQFF
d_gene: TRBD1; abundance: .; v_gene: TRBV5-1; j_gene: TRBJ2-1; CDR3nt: TGCGCCAGCAGTCCCGGGACAGCCTACAATGAGCAGTTCTTC; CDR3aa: CASSPGTAYNEQFF
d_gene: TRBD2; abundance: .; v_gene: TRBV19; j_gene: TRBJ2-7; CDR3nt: TGTGCCAGTACACCTAGCGGTTACTCCTACGAGCAGTACTTC; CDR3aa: CASTPSGYSYEQYF
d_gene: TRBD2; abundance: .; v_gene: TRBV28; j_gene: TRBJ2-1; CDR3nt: TGTGCCAGCAGTTTAATTTTTGTGAGACTAGCGGGAGTTAGATCTTCGGGCGATGAGCAGTTCTTC; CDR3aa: CASSLIFVRLAGVRSSGDEQFF
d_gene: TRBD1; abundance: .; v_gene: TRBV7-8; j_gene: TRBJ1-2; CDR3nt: TGTGCCAGCAGCCCCAACCCGACAGGGGAGGGGTTCGGCTACACCTTC; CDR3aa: CASSPNPTGEGFGYTF
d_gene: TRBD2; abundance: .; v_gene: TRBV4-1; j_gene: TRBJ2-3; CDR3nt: TGCGCCAGCAGTCTAGCGGGAGGCACAGATACGCAGTATTTT; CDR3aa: CASSLAGGTDTQYF